This is a list of T cell receptor beta chains from one sample in a study of blood T cell repertoires in COVID-19. Using immunoSEQ multiplex PCR, the repertoire was profiled, and TCRdb retains in-frame clones only, with some absent. The sample consists of around 150,000 clones, just under 95% of them appearing once. Sequences were obtained from peripheral blood. The receptors originated from a woman in her fifties or sixties with acute or convalescent COVID-19. The CDR3 runs from the conserved cysteine through the conserved F or W. A D gene is named only where the DNA matches it firmly. Clone size appears in some rows only: once, few, many, or a class for an expanded clone.

NA NA TRBJ2-1 TRBV21-1 TGTGCCAGCAGCTCTGGGGGCCCACACAATGAGCAGTTCTTC CASSSGGPHNEQFF
NA NA TRBJ2-7 TRBV10-3 TGTGCCATCAGTGAGTCGATACGAGGGTTGGTAGCCCGGGGATCCTACGAGCAGTACTTC CAISESIRGLVARGSYEQYF
NA NA TRBJ1-5 TRBV19 TGTGCCAGTAGTATGGACCCCCCAGGGGAGGGTAGCAATCAGCCCCAGCATTTT CASSMDPPGEGSNQPQHF
NA TRBD1 TRBJ1-4 TRBV3-1/TRBV3-2 TGTGCCAGCAGTTTCCCGGGACAGGGGGAAAAACTGTTTTTT CASSFPGQGEKLFF
NA TRBD1 TRBJ1-1 TRBV28 TGTGCCAGCATCGACAGGGGCTGGAACACTGAAGCTTTCTTT CASIDRGWNTEAFF
NA NA TRBJ2-3 TRBV10-3 TGTGCCATCAGTGAGTCTTTCGGGGATACGCAGTATTTT CAISESFGDTQYF
NA TRBD1 TRBJ2-7 TRBV3-1/TRBV3-2 TGTGCCAGCCGGGACAGGGGACAGTACGAGCAGTACTTC CASRDRGQYEQYF
NA TRBD1 TRBJ1-1 TRBV6-5 TGTGCCAGCAGTCTCCAGGGGGAGAACACTGAAGCTTTCTTT CASSLQGENTEAFF
NA NA TRBJ1-3 TRBV28 TGTGCCTCTAGGGGGGGGCTCTCTGGAAACACCATATATTTT CASRGGLSGNTIYF
NA TRBD1 TRBJ1-1 TRBV4-1 TGCGCCAGCACCAGAGACAGGGCGATGAACACTGAAGCTTTCTTT CASTRDRAMNTEAFF
NA TRBD1 TRBJ1-4 TRBV5-1 TGCGCCAGCGACAGGACAGGGGCGGGTGAAAAACTGTTTTTT CASDRTGAGEKLFF
NA NA TRBJ2-3 TRBV7-2 TGTGCCAGCAGCTTGAGGCCAGCAGGGTATAATCGAGATACGCAGTATTTT CASSLRPAGYNRDTQYF
NA NA TRBJ2-2 TRBV5-1 TGCGCCAGCAGCTCTAGGAATACCGGGGAGCTGTTTTTT CASSSRNTGELFF
NA NA TRBJ2-7 TRBV15 TGTGCCACCAGCAGCCGGGACATACGACACGAGCAGTACTTC CATSSRDIRHEQYF
NA TRBD2 TRBJ2-5 TRBV11-3 TGTGCCAGCAGCTTAGGCGCGGGGGGACAAGAGACCCAGTACTTC CASSLGAGGQETQYF
once NA TRBJ2-7 TRBV7-3 TGTGCCAGCAGCCTTTCCTACGAGCAGTACTTC CASSLSYEQYF
NA NA TRBJ1-4 TRBV11-2 TGTGCCAGCAGCTTAAGTCCGGGTGTCCATGAAAAACTGTTTTTT CASSLSPGVHEKLFF
NA NA TRBJ2-3 TRBV10-3 TGTGCCATCAATCGGGCGGGACCCACAGATACGCAGTATTTT CAINRAGPTDTQYF
NA TRBD1 TRBJ1-2 TRBV29-1 TGCAGCGTTGAACGTAAAATGACAGGGGCTAATGGCTACACCTTC CSVERKMTGANGYTF
NA NA TRBJ1-2 TRBV6-5 TGTGCCAGCAGTTGGACTTCGGTTTCTAACTATGGCTACACCTTC CASSWTSVSNYGYTF
NA TRBD1 TRBJ2-7 TRBV28 TGTGCCAGCAGTTTGCCGGGACAGGGCGGCTCCTACGAGCAGTACTTC CASSLPGQGGSYEQYF
NA NA TRBJ1-2 TRBV19 TGTGCCAGTAGTATAGGCTCGGGAAATTATGGCTACACCTTC CASSIGSGNYGYTF
NA NA TRBJ1-5 TRBV19 TGTGCCAGTAGTATCAGCGAGTATAGCAATCAGCCCCAGCATTTT CASSISEYSNQPQHF
NA TRBD1 TRBJ1-3 TRBV30 TGTGCCTGGAGTGTAGACAGGGGATTCGGAAACACCATATATTTT CAWSVDRGFGNTIYF
NA TRBD2 TRBJ2-1 TRBV24-1 TGTGCCACCAGTGCAGCGGGATCTTACAATGAGCAGTTCTTC CATSAAGSYNEQFF
NA NA TRBJ1-2 TRBV7-2 TGTGCCAGCAGTCCCAGTACGGGGGGTAATGGCTACACCTTC CASSPSTGGNGYTF
once NA TRBJ1-1 TRBV11-1 TGTGCCAGCAGCTTACGGCGGGGGGTAAGAACTGAAGCTTTCTTT CASSLRRGVRTEAFF